The present entry profiles one T cell receptor (beta chain) with its context. Its specificity is unknown. The CDR3 does not end in the conserved phenylalanine or tryptophan, so this is likely a read error. TCRdb itself ran the multiplex PCR reads through MiXCR, one entry per CDR3 protein. The sample includes tens of thousands of distinct CDR3 sequences, approximately 28% of them seen just once. This record belongs to a study of breast tumors, draining lymph nodes, adjacent tissues. Breast cancer patients provided tissue from their axillary draining lymph nodes. With V trimmed by 5 bases and J by 9 bases, 7 bases remained unmatched. Germline V lookup: CDR1 SQVTM, CDR2 ANQGSEA. The CDR3 is made up of 13 amino acids. Study-wide points: The data were judged consistent with most tumor T cells coming from lymph node and expanding in tumor. Tumor and nontumor repertoires were significantly more similar in luminal-like than in basal-like breast cancer. Tumor repertoires ranked between lymph nodes and nontumor tissue in diversity, with V and J gene preferences.

The sequenced material came from axillary lymph node tissue. This sequence joins TRBV29-1 and TRBJ2-2; 9 nucleotides align to TRBD1. The clonotype was recovered from a female donor with breast cancer. Some clones in this sample may be carry-over from other donors' samples. For the CDR3, the DNA is TGCAGCGTTAGGACAGGGGCGAAGCGGGAGCTGTTTTAT. Amino acid sequence: CSVRTGAKRELFY.